A single sample gave rise to the 13 T cell receptor beta chains below, sequenced in a study of cytomegalovirus exposure and HLA in healthy donors (TCRdb year 2017). Receptor amplification or capture employed the immunoSEQ multiplex PCR assay. This is the immuneACCESS table as TCRdb keeps it, with only in-frame sequences that have V and J called. A part of the clones is gone; compared with another copy, unresolved V genes explain less than half, and the rest is unexplained. Present in this sample are about 200,000 clones, roughly 85% of which were seen just once. The ten largest make up less than 7% of the sample. Sample: PBMCs. The receptor source for this set is a woman between 18 and 29 years old in good health and CMV-seronegative.

The chain has TRBV10-3 and TRBJ2-2; 10 bases line up with TRBD1. The germline V gene encodes CDR1 ENHRY and CDR2 SYGVKD. The CDR3 runs to 13 residues. V lost 10 bases to trimming and J lost 3 bases; unmatched junction nucleotides: 2. DNA for the CDR3: TGTGCCAGCGGACAGGGGGACACCGGGGAGCTGTTTTTT. It translates to CASGQGDTGELFF.

V gene TRBV2 combines with J gene TRBJ2-1, with D perhaps given as TRBD1 or TRBD2 (5 bases each). CDR1 and CDR2 (germline): SNHLY, FYNNEI. Between the trimmed V and J ends, which lost 5 bases and 4 bases, there was a span of 15 bases. The CDR3 length is 15 residues. CDR3 nucleotide sequence: TGTGCCAGCAGTCCACCGGGACCTCTATACAATGAGCAGTTCTTC. It specifies CASSPPGPLYNEQFF.

This rearrangement joins TRBV28 to TRBJ1-2, with 9 bases identical to TRBD1. V lost 2 bases and J lost 5; bases outside the gene matches: 6. From germline, CDR1 is MDHEN and CDR2 SYDVKM. The CDR3 runs 15 residues. CDR3 nucleotide sequence: TGTGCCAGCAGTTTAGGACAGGGGTTTCGGTATGGCTACACCTTC. This translates into CASSLGQGFRYGYTF.

J is TRBJ2-7 and V is TRBV6-6, with TRBD1 identical over 7 bases. Germline loops: CDR1 MNHNY, CDR2 SVGAGI (reference sequence). Germline trimming cut 8 bases from V and 5 bases from J; bases unmatched to any gene: 12. This CDR3 spans 14 amino acids. DNA of the CDR3: TGTGCCAGCGGTGGGACAGCCGACAACCACGAGCAGTACTTC. It encodes CASGGTADNHEQYF.

The chain has TRBV27 and TRBJ2-7, with 7 bases identical to TRBD1. Germline loops: CDR1 MNHEY, CDR2 SMNVEV (reference sequence). V trimming: 5 bases; J trimming: 6 bases; junction bases outside the gene matches: 19. This CDR3 has 17 amino acids. CDR3 DNA sequence: TGTGCCAGCAGTATTGAGTTTCGGGGTGACAGGGTTGGCGAGCAGTACTTC. It is translated as CASSIEFRGDRVGEQYF.

The chain is built from TRBV5-8 and TRBJ1-1; 9 bases match TRBD1. This CDR3 has 15 residues. J was trimmed by 4 bases and V by 5 bases; bases with no gene match: 9. The V gene's germline CDR1 is SGHTS and CDR2 YDEGEE. The CDR3 DNA reads as TGTGCCAGCAGGCGAGGGGGACAGGGAGGCACTGAAGCTTTCTTT. It specifies CASRRGGQGGTEAFF.

The chain uses TRBV10-3 and TRBJ1-1; no clear D. Trimming took off 3 bases at V and 2 bases at J, with 10 bases between the two ends. This CDR3 contains 14 residues. CDR1 and CDR2 from the germline V gene are ENHRY and SYGVKD. The CDR3 loop is CAISEFEENTEAFF. The CDR3 region has the DNA TGTGCCATCAGTGAATTCGAGGAAAACACTGAAGCTTTCTTT.

The chain combines TRBV10-1 with TRBJ2-1; 8 bases match TRBD2. This CDR3 region has 16 residues. The ends lost 0 bases at V and 5 bases at J; junction bases unmatched: 6. From germline, CDR1 is WNHNN and CDR2 SYGVQD (reference sequence). The CDR3 DNA sequence: TGCGCCAGCAGTGAGTCGAAGTTAGCGGGGCACAATGAGCAGTTCTTC. Residues: CASSESKLAGHNEQFF.

The chain has TRBV12-5 and TRBJ2-1, with TRBD2 matching 9 bases. V was clipped by 5 bases and J by 4 bases; unmatched bases: 12. This CDR3 is 17 amino acids long. Germline CDR1 reads LGHNT; CDR2 reads FRNRAP. The DNA of the CDR3 is TGTGCTAGTGGTCCCCAGAGGCTAGCGGGATTTTACAATGAGCAGTTCTTC. Its protein is CASGPQRLAGFYNEQFF.

The chain carries TRBV9 and TRBJ2-5, with D perhaps matching TRBD1 or TRBD2 (6 bases each). Germline CDR1 is SGDLS and CDR2 is YYNGEE. The length of the CDR3 is 15 residues. V was pared by 3 bases and J by 1 base, with 13 bases between. CDR3 in amino acids: CASSGKGGIQETQYF. CDR3 sequence (DNA): TGTGCCAGCAGCGGAAAGGGGGGAATCCAAGAGACCCAGTACTTC.

The chain combines TRBV7-6 with TRBJ1-4; 7 nucleotides match TRBD1. The CDR3 length is 16 residues. V lost 4 bases and J lost 7; bases outside the gene matches: 12. CDR1 is SGHVS, CDR2 FNYEAQ, per germline. The CDR3 nucleotides read TGTGCCAGCAGCTCCGACAGGGTTGGATTAGGTGAAAAACTGTTTTTT. This translates into CASSSDRVGLGEKLFF.

The sample holds one count of this clone. The chain employs TRBV6-5 and TRBJ1-1; possibly TRBD1 for D (5 bases). CDR1 and CDR2 from the germline V gene are MNHEY and SVGAGI. V gave up 4 bases and J gave up 1 base, with 16 bases separating them. This CDR3 spans 16 amino acids. This chain's CDR3 is CASSWLGTGENTEAFF. CDR3 DNA sequence: TGTGCCAGCAGTTGGCTCGGGACGGGTGAGAACACTGAAGCTTTCTTT.

The chain uses TRBV28 and TRBJ2-6; D uncertain. CDR3 length: 15 residues. The V and J ends lost 5 bases and 0 bases respectively, with 8 bases between them. Germline CDR1 MDHEN, CDR2 SYDVKM. The DNA of the CDR3 is TGTGCCAGCAGTAGAGCCACCTCTGGGGCCAACGTCCTGACTTTC. This encodes CASSRATSGANVLTF.